This is a list of T cell receptor beta chains from one sample in a study of blood T cell repertoires in COVID-19. Sequencing used immunoSEQ multiplex PCR; TCRdb keeps in-frame clones, though not all of them. Of more than 200,000 clones listed, around nine tenths were seen once; the top ten hold approximately 4.2%. The sequencing sample was made of PBMCs or T cells enriched from blood (not recorded which). These receptors were obtained from a young woman who had recovered from COVID-19. CDR3s include the opening cysteine and the closing phenylalanine or tryptophan. The order of the fields is J gene, clone size, D gene, V gene, CDR3 protein, CDR3 DNA. A D gene is named only where the DNA matches it firmly. Not every row has a clone size; where given, it reads once, few, many or a size class.

>TRBJ1-1|-|-|TRBV30
CAWSVSNSYPEAFF
TGTGCCTGGAGTGTAAGTAACAGCTATCCTGAAGCTTTCTTT
>TRBJ1-1|-|-|TRBV19
CASKPRRMVTEAFF
TGTGCCAGTAAGCCAAGGAGGATGGTTACTGAAGCTTTCTTT
>TRBJ1-5|-|-|TRBV7-8
CASSLKLDGNQHF
TGTGCCAGCAGCTTAAAACTTGATGGTAATCAGCATTTT
>TRBJ1-2|once|-|TRBV7-9
CASSPLGQVLGYTF
TGTGCCAGCAGCCCCCTGGGCCAGGTACTTGGCTACACCTTC
>TRBJ2-2|-|TRBD2|TRBV10-3
CAILNVASGGTGELFF
TGTGCCATCTTGAACGTGGCTAGCGGGGGAACCGGGGAGCTGTTTTTT
>TRBJ1-1|few|-|TRBV28
CASSLAGNTEAFF
TGTGCCAGCAGTTTGGCGGGGAACACTGAAGCTTTCTTT
>TRBJ1-3|-|-|TRBV29-1
CSVGGFSGNTIYF
TGCAGCGTTGGGGGCTTCTCTGGAAACACCATATATTTT
>TRBJ2-6|-|-|TRBV7-9
CASSLGLESSGANVLTF
TGTGCCAGCAGCTTAGGACTTGAGAGCTCTGGGGCCAACGTCCTGACTTTC
>TRBJ2-3|few|-|TRBV30
CAWRLMDTQYF
TGTGCCTGGAGATTAATGGATACGCAGTATTTT
>TRBJ2-1|-|TRBD2|TRBV4-1
CASSQVPVAGSYNEQFF
TGCGCCAGCAGCCAAGTCCCAGTAGCGGGATCATACAATGAGCAGTTCTTC
>TRBJ1-2|-|TRBD1|TRBV7-2
CASSSNFVRGQEGYTF
TGTGCCAGCAGCTCCAATTTTGTAAGGGGGCAGGAGGGCTACACCTTC
>TRBJ1-2|-|-|TRBV7-2
CASIPLGGSYGYTF
TGTGCCAGCATCCCACTAGGGGGTAGCTATGGCTACACCTTC
>TRBJ1-1|-|-|TRBV9
CASSAAVNTEAFF
TGTGCCAGCAGCGCCGCAGTGAACACTGAAGCTTTCTTT
>TRBJ2-1|-|TRBD2|TRBV6-2/TRBV6-3
CASSYRGVGYNEQFF
TGTGCCAGCAGTTACCGGGGGGTGGGCTACAATGAGCAGTTCTTC
>TRBJ2-3|few|-|TRBV5-1
CASSLGGRNTDTQYF
TGCGCCAGCAGCTTGGGGGGCAGAAACACAGATACGCAGTATTTT
>TRBJ1-4|-|-|TRBV4-2
CASSQLGEKLFF
TGTGCCAGCAGCCAACTGGGCGAAAAACTGTTTTTT
>TRBJ2-1|-|TRBD2|TRBV7-6
CASSLTVAGGPGEQFF
TGTGCCAGCAGCTTAACGGTGGCGGGAGGGCCGGGTGAGCAGTTCTTC
>TRBJ2-7|-|-|TRBV7-9
CASSLGIGEEQYF
TGTGCCAGCAGCCTAGGGATAGGGGAAGAGCAGTACTTC
>TRBJ2-7|-|TRBD1|TRBV7-2
CASSLVGQSYEQYF
TGTGCCAGCAGCTTAGTGGGACAGTCCTACGAGCAGTACTTC
>TRBJ2-3|-|TRBD2|TRBV7-9
CASSLMSGSKADTQYF
TGTGCCAGCAGCTTAATGAGCGGGAGTAAGGCAGATACGCAGTATTTT
>TRBJ1-2|-|-|TRBV18
CASSPRSAEGYTF
TGTGCCAGCTCACCTCGTAGCGCAGAGGGCTACACCTTC
>TRBJ2-7|-|-|TRBV30
CAWRPSNGYYEQYF
TGTGCCTGGAGGCCAAGCAACGGGTACTACGAGCAGTACTTC
>TRBJ1-6|-|-|TRBV30
CASPGGSEYNSPLHF
TGTGCCTCCCCCGGAGGTTCCGAGTATAATTCACCCCTCCACTTT
>TRBJ1-2|-|TRBD1|TRBV9
CASSLGTGDYGYTF
TGTGCCAGCAGCCTCGGGACAGGGGACTATGGCTACACCTTC
>TRBJ1-1|-|TRBD1|TRBV29-1
CSGRTGLNTEAFF
TGCAGCGGTAGGACAGGGTTGAACACTGAAGCTTTCTTT
>TRBJ1-2|-|-|TRBV7-2
CASSQSWAGGYTF
TGTGCCAGCAGTCAGTCGTGGGCGGGTGGCTACACCTTC
>TRBJ2-7|-|TRBD1|TRBV18
CASSSPGQGYEQYF
TGTGCCAGCTCGTCCCCGGGACAGGGGTACGAGCAGTACTTC
>TRBJ1-2|-|-|TRBV28
CASSLVGPGYGYTF
TGTGCCAGCAGTTTAGTGGGGCCAGGCTATGGCTACACCTTC
>TRBJ2-7|-|-|TRBV18
CASSPKREAYEQYF
TGTGCCAGCTCACCAAAAAGGGAGGCCTACGAGCAGTACTTC
>TRBJ2-2|many|-|TRBV27
CASSRENTGELFF
TGTGCCAGCAGCAGGGAGAACACCGGGGAGCTGTTTTTT
>TRBJ2-2|-|TRBD2|TRBV7-8
CASSSTSGRPTGELFF
TGTGCCAGCAGCTCCACTAGCGGGAGGCCCACCGGGGAGCTGTTTTTT
>TRBJ2-7|-|-|TRBV25-1
CASSESLGGEQYF
TGTGCCAGCAGTGAATCTCTGGGAGGCGAGCAGTACTTC
>TRBJ1-4|-|-|TRBV18
CASSPNRTTNEKLFF
TGTGCCAGCTCACCGAACAGAACAACTAATGAAAAACTGTTTTTT
>TRBJ1-1|-|-|TRBV29-1
CSPLVGTEAFF
TGCAGCCCTTTAGTTGGCACTGAAGCTTTCTTT
>TRBJ1-2|-|-|TRBV6-5
CASSSDGVYGYTF
TGTGCCAGCAGTTCCGACGGAGTCTATGGCTACACCTTC
>TRBJ1-3|-|-|TRBV25-1
CASRDSLISGNTIYF
TGTGCCAGCAGAGACAGCTTAATTTCTGGAAACACCATATATTTT
>TRBJ2-7|-|TRBD1|TRBV7-9
CASSPRDSAYEQYF
TGTGCCAGCAGCCCCCGGGACAGTGCCTACGAGCAGTACTTC
>TRBJ2-1|-|TRBD1|TRBV5-4
CASSFDRVEQFF
TGTGCCAGCAGTTTTGACAGGGTCGAGCAGTTCTTC
>TRBJ1-2|-|TRBD1|TRBV7-2
CASSFQGGSYGYTF
TGTGCCAGCAGCTTCCAGGGGGGAAGCTATGGCTACACCTTC
>TRBJ1-1|-|TRBD1|TRBV30
CAWRRDRGSMNTEAFF
TGTGCCTGGAGAAGGGACAGGGGAAGTATGAACACTGAAGCTTTCTTT
>TRBJ2-6|-|TRBD1|TRBV18
CASSPSGYTYDTGAGANVLTF
TGTGCCAGCTCACCTTCAGGGTACACCTATGATACAGGGGCTGGGGCCAACGTCCTGACTTTC
>TRBJ1-2|-|TRBD1|TRBV11-2
CASGFRDRGDGYTF
TGTGCCAGCGGTTTCCGGGACAGGGGTGATGGCTACACCTTC
>TRBJ2-6|-|-|TRBV20-1
CSASSLINSGANVLTF
TGCAGTGCTAGTTCACTGATAAACTCTGGGGCCAACGTCCTGACTTTC
>TRBJ1-3|-|TRBD1|TRBV3-1/TRBV3-2
CASSPILISRDRGGLSGNTIYF
TGTGCCAGCAGCCCAATCTTGATCAGCCGGGACAGGGGAGGGCTATCTGGAAACACCATATATTTT
>TRBJ2-3|-|-|TRBV7-2
CASSLLQPGDTQYF
TGTGCCAGCAGCTTACTGCAACCGGGGGATACGCAGTATTTT
>TRBJ1-5|-|-|TRBV21-1
CASSGGTVNSPQHF
TGTGCCAGCAGCGGCGGGACAGTGAATTCGCCCCAGCATTTT
>TRBJ1-1|-|-|TRBV25-1
CASSAYTEAFF
TGTGCCAGCAGTGCCTACACTGAAGCTTTCTTT